This T cell receptor (beta chain) was observed in a study of shared clonotypes between healthy human individuals (dated by TCRdb to about 2020). Broadly, across the study: The cohort included three men and a couple of women between 18 and 49 years of age. For each donor, CD4 naive and CD4 memory were each run on three plates, CD8 naive on two plates, and CD8 memory on one plate. To increase sequencing depth and limit assay-specific biases, TCR repertoire library preparation and sequencing were carried out by different laboratories using diverse techniques. Between about 0.85 and 9.5 billion PBMCs per donor were obtained by leukapheresis. To estimate repertoire size and how much clonotypes are shared between individuals, the study performed deep sequencing of blood TCR repertoires from about five healthy adults.

Using the deep immunoSEQ assay, TCR CDR3 regions were amplified from genomic DNA by multiplex PCR. Extracted genomic DNA from each cell subset was spread evenly across all wells of several immunoSEQ 96-well plates, with each plate serving as a replicate. For sorted subsets, about 200 ng genomic DNA, equal to some 30,000 T cell genomes, was loaded into each replicate PCR. Purified libraries were quantified with a Qubit 3.0 fluorometer, sized on a Bioanalyzer 2100, and re-quantified with the KAPA Library Quantification kit. Every immunoSEQ 96-well plate was sequenced on a dedicated single-read 150-cycle Illumina NextSeq 550 flow cell. In the paper's pipeline: Because the immunoSEQ output held only junctional sequences and lacked quality scores, the filtering could not match the filtering applied to full-length reads. To assign V/J genes and CDR3, sequences were annotated against IMGT germline references using PyIR, a Python wrapper for IgBLAST v1.9. Reads with weak V/J assignments (E-value above 1e-6), missing CDR3, stop codons, out-of-frame junctions, or ambiguous translated residues were removed. V3J clonotypes were defined by identical inferred V gene, J gene, and CDR3 amino acid sequence. To compute the percentage overlap between repertoires, the number of shared unique clonotypes was divided by the size of the smaller repertoire. Repertoire richness was assessed with RTK rarefaction, the Chao1 estimator, and Recon v2.1 estimates of unobserved clonotypes. For all TCRbeta clonotypes obtained by the gDNA method from a handful of donors, generation probabilities were computed with OLGA. The immuneACCESS repertoire file appears here via TCRdb, limited to in-frame rearrangements. These files lack a portion of the clones; in checked studies, under half of the deficit traces to unresolved V genes, and the cause of the others is not known. V, J and clone size reflect that table, while D and trimming were determined from the DNA. This sample has 1.5 million to 2.5 million clones in its table, and about 95% of those were observed once. The ten largest account for more than 0.95% of the sample.

CD8 naive samples consisted of CD45RO-negative cells that were positively selected for CCR7, yielding a CD45RA+CCR7+ population without TemRA cells. The donors were healthy, HIV-negative adults with no recently reported acute infections or vaccinations. Every donor was a Caucasian adult living in Nashville, Tennessee, USA. After blood collection by leukapheresis, PBMCs were isolated using Ficoll-Histopaque density gradient centrifugation and then cryopreserved in the vapor phase of liquid nitrogen. Analytical flow cytometry was used to check the purity and quantity of every magnetically sorted T cell population. Each sorted fraction had its genomic DNA isolated and then quantified by UV absorbance on a Nanodrop 2000c. A remark on this clone: This receptor's antigen is unknown. Per-base quality was not reported, and no clone a single base away is much larger than it.

Here is what the overall study found, with its caveats: Naive subsets generally had larger estimated clonotype richness than memory subsets did. Because the study included only a small number of donors, the genetic and exposure-history diversity represented was limited. Pairwise subsampling led to the expectation that sequencing depth would affect the degree of clonotype sharing among donors. Rarefaction of sorted-subset datasets indicated incomplete sequencing despite the large sequencing depth. Compared with non-shared clonotypes, clonotypes shared by all four sorted-subset donors had higher generation probabilities. Sampling was limited to blood, and TCR repertoires in tissue likely differ from TCR repertoires in blood. When several donors were compared, the shared fraction of clonotypes was 5% to 6.5% for naive CD4, about 4% for naive CD8, roughly 2.3% for memory CD4, and under 0.5% for memory CD8.

Sequencing input: naive CD8+ T cells sorted from blood. The cell subset or site label here, explained by the study, means: CD45RA+CCR7+. The clonotype was recovered from a man in his late teens or twenties in good health.

The nucleotide sequence is given as TGTGCCATCAGGAATAGCGGAGGGCACTACGAGCAGTACTTC. This encodes CAIRNSGGHYEQYF. The rearranged chain carries TRBV10-3 and TRBJ2-7, and perhaps TRBD2 as D gene, on 6 matching bases. V loses 6 bases of germline sequence and J loses 3 bases, and the interval between the two ends is 15 bases. The CDR3 runs 14 residues from the cysteine to the phenylalanine. CDR3 DNA is the only sequence kept; it has 42 bases, read in frame from the first base. CDR1 and CDR2, looked up from the germline V gene, are ENHRY and SYGVKD.